This T cell receptor (beta chain) was found in a study of spatial heterogeneity in lung cancer. This clonotype was recorded a few times. Between the trimmed V and J ends, which lost 5 bases and 5 bases, there was a span of 15 bases. The CDR3 loop spans 14 amino acids. Time point: sample taken at primary tumor resection. Whole RNA was taken from tumor, nontumor lung or frozen PBMC; it was then sequenced unsorted. Every individual TCR cDNA molecule carried its own unique molecular identifier, which allowed correction of PCR and sequencing errors. MiXCR, run by TCRdb on the 5' RACE reads, gives a single entry per CDR3 protein. The sample lists 10,000 to 15,000 distinct CDR3 sequences; approximately 6.2% were seen once.

V is TRBV12-3 or TRBV12-4 and J is TRBJ1-1; D is perhaps TRBD1 (5 bases). Sequencing used normal lung tissue next to the tumor, obtained at surgery. This sequence originates from a male donor with early-stage non-small cell lung cancer. The CDR3 sequence is CASSLGVVGTEAFF. The DNA of the CDR3 is TGTGCCAGCAGTCTGGGGGTAGTGGGGACTGAAGCTTTCTTT.